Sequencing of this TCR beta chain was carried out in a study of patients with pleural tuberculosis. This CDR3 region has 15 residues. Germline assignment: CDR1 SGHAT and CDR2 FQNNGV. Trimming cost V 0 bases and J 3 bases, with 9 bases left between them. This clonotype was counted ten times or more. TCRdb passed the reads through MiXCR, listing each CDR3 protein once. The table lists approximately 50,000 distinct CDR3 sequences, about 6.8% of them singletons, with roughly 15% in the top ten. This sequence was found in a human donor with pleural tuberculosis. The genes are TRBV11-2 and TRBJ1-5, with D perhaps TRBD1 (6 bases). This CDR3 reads CASSLDRGINQPQHF. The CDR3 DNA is TGTGCCAGCAGCTTAGACAGGGGCATCAATCAGCCCCAGCATTTT.